This T cell receptor (beta chain) originates from a study of blood T cell repertoires in COVID-19. Study overall: Sites in the United States, Italy and Spain provided acute and convalescent COVID-19 samples. In each case, the material was cDNA or gDNA derived from T cells, B-cell-depleted T cells, or PBMCs.

In the study's own analysis: Reference gene primers were amplified, and this amplification served to estimate nucleated cell counts. Some clones are missing from TCRdb's copy, which holds only in-frame ones; the method was immunoSEQ multiplex PCR. The DNA gave D and trimming, while V, J and clone size come from that table. The sample includes about 210,000 clones, roughly 80% of them seen just once. CDR1 is MNHEY and CDR2 is SMNVEV in the germline V gene (reference sequence). This CDR3 region has 12 residues. V lost 3 bases, J lost 11 bases, and 8 bases lay in between. This receptor was obtained from an older woman with acute or convalescent COVID-19. The J gene is TRBJ1-6, the V gene TRBV27, with unresolved D. The sequencing input was peripheral blood. The CDR3 sequence: CASSFGDAPLHF. CDR3 sequence (DNA): TGTGCCAGCAGTTTCGGAGACGCACCCCTCCACTTT.